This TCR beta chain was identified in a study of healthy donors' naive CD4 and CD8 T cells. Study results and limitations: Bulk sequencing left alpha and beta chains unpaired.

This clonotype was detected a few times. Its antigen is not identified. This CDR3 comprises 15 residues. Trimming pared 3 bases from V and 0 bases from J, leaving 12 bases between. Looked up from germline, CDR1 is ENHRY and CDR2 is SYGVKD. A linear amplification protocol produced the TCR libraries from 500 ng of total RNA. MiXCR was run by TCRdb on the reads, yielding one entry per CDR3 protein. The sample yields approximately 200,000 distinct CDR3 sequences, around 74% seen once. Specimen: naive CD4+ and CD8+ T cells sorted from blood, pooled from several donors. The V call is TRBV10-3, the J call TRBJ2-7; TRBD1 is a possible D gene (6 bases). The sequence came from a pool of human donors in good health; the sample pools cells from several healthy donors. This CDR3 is CAISETHRASYEQYF. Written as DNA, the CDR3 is TGTGCCATCAGTGAAACCCACAGGGCCTCCTACGAGCAGTACTTC.